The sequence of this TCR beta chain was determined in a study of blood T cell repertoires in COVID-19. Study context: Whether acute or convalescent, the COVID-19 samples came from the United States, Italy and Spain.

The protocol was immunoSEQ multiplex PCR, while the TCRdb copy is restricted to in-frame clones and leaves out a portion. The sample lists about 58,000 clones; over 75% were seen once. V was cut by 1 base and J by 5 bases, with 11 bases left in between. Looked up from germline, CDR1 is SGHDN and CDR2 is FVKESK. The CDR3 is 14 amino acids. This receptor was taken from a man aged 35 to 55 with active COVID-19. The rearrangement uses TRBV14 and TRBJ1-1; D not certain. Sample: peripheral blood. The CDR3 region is CASSQVFRGTEAFF. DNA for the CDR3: TGTGCCAGCAGCCAAGTGTTCCGAGGAACTGAAGCTTTCTTT.